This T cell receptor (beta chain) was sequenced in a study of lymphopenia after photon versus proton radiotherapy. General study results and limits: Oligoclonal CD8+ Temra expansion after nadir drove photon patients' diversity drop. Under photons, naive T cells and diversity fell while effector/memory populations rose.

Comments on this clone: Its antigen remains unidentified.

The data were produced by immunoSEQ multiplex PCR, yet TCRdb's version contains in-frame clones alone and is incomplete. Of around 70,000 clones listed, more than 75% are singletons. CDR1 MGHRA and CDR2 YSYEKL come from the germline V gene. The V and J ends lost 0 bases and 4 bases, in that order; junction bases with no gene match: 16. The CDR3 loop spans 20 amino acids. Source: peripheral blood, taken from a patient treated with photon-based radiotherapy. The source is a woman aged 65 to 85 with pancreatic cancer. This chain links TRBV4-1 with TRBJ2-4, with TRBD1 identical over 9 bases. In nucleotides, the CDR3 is TGCGCCAGCAGCCAAGATCCCAAACAAGCCACAGGGGGCATGAAAAACATTCAGTACTTC. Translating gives CASSQDPKQATGGMKNIQYF.